The T cell receptor beta chain under discussion was sequenced for a study of blood T cells in healthy people across ages. Overall study findings and caveats: PBMCs that were unsorted prevented a conclusive naive versus antigen-experienced comparison. Naive T cell percentage showed a strong correlation with TCR beta diversity.

The V gene lost 7 bases and the J gene lost 2 bases, with 15 bases spanning the gap. The germline gives CDR1 MDHEN, CDR2 SYDVKM. The CDR3 consists of 14 residues. In the case of this clonotype: Its matching antigen is unknown.

Next came a second PCR, run for about 6 to 12 cycles, which used a sample-barcoded 5' primer along with a J-beta primer mix. TCRdb re-called the 5' RACE reads with MiXCR, one entry per CDR3 protein. The table lists around 940,000 distinct CDR3 sequences, about 53% of them singletons. The TCR comes from a woman aged 55 to 70 in good health. The sample taken for sequencing was blood. The genes are TRBV28 and TRBJ2-7; D is possibly TRBD1 (6 bases). The CDR3 sequence is CASTPTGPPYEQYF. DNA for the CDR3: TGTGCCAGCACGCCGACAGGCCCGCCCTACGAGCAGTACTTC.